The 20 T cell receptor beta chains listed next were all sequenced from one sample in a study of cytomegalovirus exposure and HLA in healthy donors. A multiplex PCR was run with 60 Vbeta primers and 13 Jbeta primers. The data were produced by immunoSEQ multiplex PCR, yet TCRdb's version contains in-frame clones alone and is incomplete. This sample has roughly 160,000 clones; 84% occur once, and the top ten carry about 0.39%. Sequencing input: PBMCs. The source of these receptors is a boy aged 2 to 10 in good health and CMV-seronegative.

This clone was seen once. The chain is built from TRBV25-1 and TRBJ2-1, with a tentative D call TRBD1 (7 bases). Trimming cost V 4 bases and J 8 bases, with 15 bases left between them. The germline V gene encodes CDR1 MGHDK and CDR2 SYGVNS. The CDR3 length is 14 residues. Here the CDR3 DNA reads TGTGCCAGCAGTGCGCCTCAGGGGGGTGATGAGCAGTTCTTC. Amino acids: CASSAPQGGDEQFF.

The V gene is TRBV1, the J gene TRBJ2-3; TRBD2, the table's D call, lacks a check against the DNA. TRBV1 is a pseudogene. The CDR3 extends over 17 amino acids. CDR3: CTSSQDPGLAGTDTQYF. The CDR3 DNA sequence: TGCACCAGCAGCCAGGACCCGGGACTAGCGGGCACAGATACGCAGTATTTT.

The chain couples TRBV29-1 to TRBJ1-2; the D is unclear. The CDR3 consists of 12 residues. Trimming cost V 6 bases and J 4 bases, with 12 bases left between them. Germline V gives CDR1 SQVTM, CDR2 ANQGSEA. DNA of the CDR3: TGCAGCGTGACGGGAGGGATCTATGGCTACACCTTC. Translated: CSVTGGIYGYTF.

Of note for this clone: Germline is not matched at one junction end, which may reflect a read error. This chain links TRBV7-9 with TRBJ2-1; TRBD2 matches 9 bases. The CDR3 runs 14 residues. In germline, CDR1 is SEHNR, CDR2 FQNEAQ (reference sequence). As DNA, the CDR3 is TGTGCCAGCAGCCTAGCGGGGCCCTACAATGAGCAGTTCTTC. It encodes CASSLAGPYNEQFF.

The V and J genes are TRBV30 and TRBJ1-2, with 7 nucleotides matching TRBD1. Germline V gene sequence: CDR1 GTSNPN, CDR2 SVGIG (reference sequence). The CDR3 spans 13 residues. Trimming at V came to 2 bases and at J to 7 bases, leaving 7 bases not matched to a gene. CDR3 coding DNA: TGTGCCTGGAGTCTTGACAGGGTGGGTGGCTACACCTTC. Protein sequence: CAWSLDRVGGYTF. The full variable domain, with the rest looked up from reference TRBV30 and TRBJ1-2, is SQTIHQWPATLVQPVGSPLSLECTVEGTSNPNLYWYRQAAGRGLQLLFYSVGIGQISSEVPQNLSASRPQDRQFILSSKKLLLSDSGFYLCAWSLDRVGGYTFGSGTRLTVV.

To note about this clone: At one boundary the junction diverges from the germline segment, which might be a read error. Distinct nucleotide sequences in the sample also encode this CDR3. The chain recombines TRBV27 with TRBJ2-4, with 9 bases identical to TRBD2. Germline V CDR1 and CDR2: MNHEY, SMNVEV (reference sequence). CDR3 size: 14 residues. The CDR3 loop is CASSLSGRGNIQYF. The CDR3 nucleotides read TGTGCCAGCAGTCTTAGCGGGAGAGGAAACATTCAGTATTTC.

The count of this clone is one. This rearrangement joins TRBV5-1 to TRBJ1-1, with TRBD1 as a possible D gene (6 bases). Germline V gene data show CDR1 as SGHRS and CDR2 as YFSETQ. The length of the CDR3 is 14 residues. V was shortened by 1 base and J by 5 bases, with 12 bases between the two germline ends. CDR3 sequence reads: CASSLTGTGTEAFF. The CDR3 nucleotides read TGCGCCAGCAGCTTGACAGGGACGGGTACTGAAGCTTTCTTT.

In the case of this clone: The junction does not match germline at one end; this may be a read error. The CDR3 spells CASSNSYGQYF. Written as DNA, the CDR3 is TGTGCCAGCAGTAACTCCTACGGGCAGTACTTC. The chain combines TRBV6-1 with TRBJ2-7; D is unresolved. This CDR3 is 11 amino acids long. Germline assignment: CDR1 MNHNS and CDR2 SASEGT.

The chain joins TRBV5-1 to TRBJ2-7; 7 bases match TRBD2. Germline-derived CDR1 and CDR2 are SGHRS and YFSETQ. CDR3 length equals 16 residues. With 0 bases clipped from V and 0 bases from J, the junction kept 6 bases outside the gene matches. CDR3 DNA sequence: TGCGCCAGCAGCTTGGCCAGTCTAGCGGACTCCTACGAGCAGTACTTC. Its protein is CASSLASLADSYEQYF.

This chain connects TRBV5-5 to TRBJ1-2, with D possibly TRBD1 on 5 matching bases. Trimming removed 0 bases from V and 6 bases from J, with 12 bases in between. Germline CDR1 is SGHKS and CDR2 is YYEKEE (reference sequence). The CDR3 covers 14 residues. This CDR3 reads CASSLAGQGNGYTF. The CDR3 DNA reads TGTGCCAGCAGCTTGGCCGGGCAGGGAAATGGCTACACCTTC.

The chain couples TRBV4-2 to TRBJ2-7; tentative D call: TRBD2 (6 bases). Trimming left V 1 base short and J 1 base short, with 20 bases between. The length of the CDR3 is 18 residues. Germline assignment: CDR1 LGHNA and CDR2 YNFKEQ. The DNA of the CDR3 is TGTGCCAGCAGCCAAGGAAGGTTGCTAGCGTACAAGTCCTACGAGCAGTACTTC. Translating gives CASSQGRLLAYKSYEQYF.

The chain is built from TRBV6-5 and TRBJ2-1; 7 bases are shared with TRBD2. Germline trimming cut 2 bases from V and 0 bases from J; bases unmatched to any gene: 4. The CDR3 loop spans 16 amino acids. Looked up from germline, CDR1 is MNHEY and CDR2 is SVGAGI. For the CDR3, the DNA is TGTGCCAGCAGTTACCGACTAGCCGCCTCCTACAATGAGCAGTTCTTC. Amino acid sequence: CASSYRLAASYNEQFF.

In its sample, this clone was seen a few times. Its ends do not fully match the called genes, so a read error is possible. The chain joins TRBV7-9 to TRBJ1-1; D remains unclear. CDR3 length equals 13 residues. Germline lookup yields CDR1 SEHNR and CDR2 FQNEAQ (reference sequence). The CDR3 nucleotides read TGTTCCAGCAGCTTAGTGGGAGACACTGAAGCTTTCTTT. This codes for CSSSLVGDTEAFF.

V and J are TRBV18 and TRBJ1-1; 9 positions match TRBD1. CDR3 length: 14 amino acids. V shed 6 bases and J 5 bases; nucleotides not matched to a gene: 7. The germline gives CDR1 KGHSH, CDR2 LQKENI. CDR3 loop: CASSNRGRGTEAFF. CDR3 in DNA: TGTGCCAGCTCCAACAGGGGGCGCGGGACTGAAGCTTTCTTT.

The CDR3 sequence is CASRETGQTYEQYF. The CDR3 bases are TGTGCCAGCAGGGAGACAGGCCAAACCTACGAGCAGTACTTC. The chain employs TRBV27 and TRBJ2-7; a possible D gene is TRBD1 (6 bases). V shed 6 bases and J shed 2 bases, with 14 bases lying between them. This CDR3 region has 14 residues. Germline V gene sequence: CDR1 MNHEY, CDR2 SMNVEV (reference sequence).

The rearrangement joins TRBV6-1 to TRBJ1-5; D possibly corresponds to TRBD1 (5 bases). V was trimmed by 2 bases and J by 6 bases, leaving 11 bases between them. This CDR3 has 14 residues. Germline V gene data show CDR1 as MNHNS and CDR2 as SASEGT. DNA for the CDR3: TGTGCCAGCAGTGAATGGGGGGAAGGTCAGCCCCAGCATTTT. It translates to CASSEWGEGQPQHF.

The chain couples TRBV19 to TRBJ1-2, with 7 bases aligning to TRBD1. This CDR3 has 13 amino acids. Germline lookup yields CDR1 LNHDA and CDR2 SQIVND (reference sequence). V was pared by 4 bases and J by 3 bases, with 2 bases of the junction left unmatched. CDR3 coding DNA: TGTGCCAGTAGTACCCAGGGGGACTATGGCTACACCTTC. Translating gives CASSTQGDYGYTF.

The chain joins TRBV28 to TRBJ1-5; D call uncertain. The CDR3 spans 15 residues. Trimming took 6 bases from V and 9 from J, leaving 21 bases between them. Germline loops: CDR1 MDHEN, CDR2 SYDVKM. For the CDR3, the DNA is TGTGCCAGCAGCTCCGAGGAGATTTCCTATGGGCCCCAGCATTTT. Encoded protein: CASSSEEISYGPQHF.

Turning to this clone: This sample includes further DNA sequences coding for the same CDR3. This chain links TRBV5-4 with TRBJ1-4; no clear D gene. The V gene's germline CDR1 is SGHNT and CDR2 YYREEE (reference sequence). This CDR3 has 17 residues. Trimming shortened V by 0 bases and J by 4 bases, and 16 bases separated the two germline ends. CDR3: CASSLGAGRRVNEKLFF. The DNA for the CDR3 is TGTGCCAGCAGCTTGGGGGCGGGCAGGAGGGTTAATGAAAAACTGTTTTTT.

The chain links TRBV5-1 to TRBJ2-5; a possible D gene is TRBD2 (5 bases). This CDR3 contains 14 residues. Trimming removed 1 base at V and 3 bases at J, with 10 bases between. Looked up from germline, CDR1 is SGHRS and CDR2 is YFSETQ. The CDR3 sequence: CASSLNPGKETQYF. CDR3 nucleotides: TGCGCCAGCAGCTTGAACCCCGGGAAAGAGACCCAGTACTTC.